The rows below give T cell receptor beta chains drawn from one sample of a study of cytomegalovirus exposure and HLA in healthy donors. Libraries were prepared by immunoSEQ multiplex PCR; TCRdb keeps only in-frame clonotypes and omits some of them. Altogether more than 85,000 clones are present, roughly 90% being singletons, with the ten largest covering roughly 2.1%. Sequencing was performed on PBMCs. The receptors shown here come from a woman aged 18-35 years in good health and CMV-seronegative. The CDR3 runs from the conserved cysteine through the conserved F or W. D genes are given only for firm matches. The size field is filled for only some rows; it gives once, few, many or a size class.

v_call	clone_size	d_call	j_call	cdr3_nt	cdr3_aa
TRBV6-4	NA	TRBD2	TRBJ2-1	TGTGCCAGCAAATCGGGGACTACCCACGGTGAGCAGTTCTTC	CASKSGTTHGEQFF
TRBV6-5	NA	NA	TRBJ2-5	TGTGCCAGCAGTTACTCGCTAGCCACAGAGACCCAGTACTTC	CASSYSLATETQYF
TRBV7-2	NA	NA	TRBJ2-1	TGTGCCAGCAACCTATACCAGGGGTTTTCAGGCAACAATGAGCAGTTCTTC	CASNLYQGFSGNNEQFF
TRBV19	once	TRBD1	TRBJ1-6	TGTGCCAGTAGCCGGGACAGGGAGCCAGGCAATTCACCCCTCCACTTT	CASSRDREPGNSPLHF
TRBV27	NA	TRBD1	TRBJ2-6	TGTGCCAGCACGGGACAGAGCTCTGGGGCCAACGTCCTGACTTTC	CASTGQSSGANVLTF
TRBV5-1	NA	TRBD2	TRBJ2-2	TGCGCCAGCAGCTCCCCCACTAGCGGGGATAACACCGGGGAGCTGTTTTTT	CASSSPTSGDNTGELFF
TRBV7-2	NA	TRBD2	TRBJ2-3	TGTGCCAGCAGCTTTGGGACTAGCGGGAGGAGGACAGATACGCAGTATTTT	CASSFGTSGRRTDTQYF
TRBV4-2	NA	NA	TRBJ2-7	TGTGCCAGCAGCCAAGGACATTTCTACGAGCAGTACTTC	CASSQGHFYEQYF
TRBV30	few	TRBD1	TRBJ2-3	TGTGCCTGGAGTAGGGGGCTGTCAGATACGCAGTATTTT	CAWSRGLSDTQYF
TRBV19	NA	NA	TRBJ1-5	TGTGCCAGTAGCAGCGGCCGGGCCAATCAGCCCCAGCATTTT	CASSSGRANQPQHF
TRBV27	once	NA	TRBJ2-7	TGTGCCAGCAGTTTTGGCGGTGGACTCGAGCAGTACTTC	CASSFGGGLEQYF
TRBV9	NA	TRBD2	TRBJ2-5	TGTGCCAGCAGCGTAGGTTGGGGGGGAGAGACCCAGTACTTC	CASSVGWGGETQYF
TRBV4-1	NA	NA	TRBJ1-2	TGCGCCAGCAGCCAAGATCTTTTAGGGGGACACTATGGCTACACCTTC	CASSQDLLGGHYGYTF
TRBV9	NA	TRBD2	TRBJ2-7	TGTGCCAGCAGCTCAACTAGCGGTGCCGACTACGAGCAGTACTTC	CASSSTSGADYEQYF
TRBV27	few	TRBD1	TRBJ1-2	TGTGCCAGCAGCTTCCACGGGACAGGGGACCACTATGGCTACACCTTC	CASSFHGTGDHYGYTF
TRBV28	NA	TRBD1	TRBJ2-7	TGTGCCAGCAGTTTGTCACAGGGGTCCTACGAGCAGTACTTC	CASSLSQGSYEQYF
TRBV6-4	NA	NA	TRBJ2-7	TGTGCCAGCAGCCCGTCAGCGGCTAGGGTTCACGAGCAGTACTTC	CASSPSAARVHEQYF
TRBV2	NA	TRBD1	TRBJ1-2	TGTGCCAGCAGAGGGGACAGAACCTATGGCTACACCTTC	CASRGDRTYGYTF
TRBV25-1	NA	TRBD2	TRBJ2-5	TGTGCCGGCAGTGAATGGGGGGAGGGCCAAGAGACCCAGTACTTC	CAGSEWGEGQETQYF
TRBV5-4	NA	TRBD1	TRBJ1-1	TGTGCCAGCAGCCGAGACAGGGTGGGGGGGAACACTGAAGCTTTCTTT	CASSRDRVGGNTEAFF
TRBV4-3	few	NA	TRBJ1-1	TGCGCCAGCAGCCACCTGGGGGGGGCGGTAAACACTGAAGCTTTCTTT	CASSHLGGAVNTEAFF
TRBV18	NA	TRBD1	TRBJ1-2	TGTGCCAGCTCACGAGAGGCAGGGGGCGGCTACACCTTC	CASSREAGGGYTF
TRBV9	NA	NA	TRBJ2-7	TGTGCCAGCAGCGTAAATAGCGCTAGCTCCTACGAGCAGTACTTC	CASSVNSASSYEQYF
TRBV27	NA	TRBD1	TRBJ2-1	TGTGCCAGCAATGGACAGGGGCACAATGAGCAGTTCTTC	CASNGQGHNEQFF
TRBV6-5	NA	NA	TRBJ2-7	TGTGCCAGCAGTTACGCCCGGCAGGGCTACGAGCAGTACTTC	CASSYARQGYEQYF
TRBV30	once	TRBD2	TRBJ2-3	TGTGCCTGGAGTCCTTCCTGGGAGGGAAGAACAGATACGCAGTATTTT	CAWSPSWEGRTDTQYF
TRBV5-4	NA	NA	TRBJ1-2	TGTGCCAGCAGCTTGTCCGGGGGGGGGTCCCTTTATGGCTACACCTTC	CASSLSGGGSLYGYTF
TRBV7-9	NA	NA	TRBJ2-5	TGTGCCAGCAGCTTTATAGGGGCTGAAGAGACCCAGTACTTC	CASSFIGAEETQYF